This record covers a single TCR beta chain. The J segment lost 5 bases and the V segment lost 10 bases, leaving 9 bases of the junction unmatched. Germline CDR1 reads MNHEY; CDR2 reads SMNVEV (reference sequence). This CDR3 is 13 amino acids long. Only in-frame clones appear in the TCRdb table, and some are missing; sequencing was by immunoSEQ multiplex PCR. The data contain around 50,000 clones, approximately 85% of them singletons. These data originate in a study of PD-L1 blockade in urothelial cancer. As to time point: pretreatment peripheral blood. The material was PBMCs, obtained around atezolizumab (anti-PD-L1) treatment. The chain links TRBV27 to TRBJ2-7, with 9 bases fitting TRBD1. The clonotype was recovered from a man aged 50 or older with urothelial cancer. This chain's CDR3 is CATLSRTGDEQYF. DNA of the CDR3: TGTGCCACCCTCTCCAGGACAGGGGACGAGCAGTACTTC.